The rows below give T cell receptor beta chains drawn from one sample of a study of T cell responses to AZD1222 COVID-19 vaccine. Profiling relied on immunoSEQ multiplex PCR, and the TCRdb table lists in-frame clones only, not all of them. The data show 100,000 to 110,000 clones, with 80% to 90% seen just once and just over 4% held by the top ten. The sample consisted of peripheral blood, taken on day 0 of MenACWY control vaccination. The receptors were gathered from an adult in good health. Each CDR3 is given with its conserved first and last residue. The D gene is left open where the match is weak. Rows give clone size only sometimes, using once, few, many, or a class for an expanded clone.

d_call,j_call,clone_size,v_call,cdr3_nt,cdr3_aa
TRBD1,TRBJ1-1,.,TRBV5-5,TGTGCCAGCAGCGGACAGGGGACGAGAACTGAAGCTTTCTTT,CASSGQGTRTEAFF
TRBD1,TRBJ1-5,.,TRBV7-9,TGTGCCAGCAGCTTAGGGCGGGGCAGGGGGAGCAATCAGCCCCAGCATTTT,CASSLGRGRGSNQPQHF
TRBD1,TRBJ2-2,.,TRBV7-3,TGTGCCAGCAGCTTATGGGCAGGGGGACACAACACCGGGGAGCTGTTTTTT,CASSLWAGGHNTGELFF
.,TRBJ1-6,.,TRBV6-5,TGTGCCAGCAGTTACTCTACAGGGTCAAAGTCACCCCTCCACTTT,CASSYSTGSKSPLHF
.,TRBJ1-1,.,TRBV6-1,TGTGCCAGCAGCCGCAGGGATGAAGCTTTCTTT,CASSRRDEAFF
.,TRBJ2-1,.,TRBV29-1,TGCAGCGGGCACAGTAGGGAGCCAGGTGAGCAGTTCTTC,CSGHSREPGEQFF
.,TRBJ2-7,.,TRBV9,TGTGCCAGCAGCGTTGAAGCGGGTGGGGGGTACGAGCAGTACTTC,CASSVEAGGGYEQYF
TRBD2,TRBJ2-1,.,TRBV9,TGTGCCAGCAGCCCTAGCGGGGGGGCCTGGGATGAGCAGTTCTTC,CASSPSGGAWDEQFF
TRBD1,TRBJ2-7,.,TRBV28,TGTGCCAGCAGCCGGACCCGGGACAGGACGGGAAAGTACTTC,CASSRTRDRTGKYF
TRBD1,TRBJ1-5,.,TRBV19,TGTGCCAGTTCGGACAGGGCACCAGGGAGCAATCAGCCCCAGCATTTT,CASSDRAPGSNQPQHF
.,TRBJ1-1,.,TRBV30,TGTGCCTGGAGTGACGGGCAGTTCACTGAAGCTTTCTTT,CAWSDGQFTEAFF
.,TRBJ1-2,.,TRBV15,TGTGCCACCAGCAGAGCCCAGGGGCAGGATGGCTACACCTTC,CATSRAQGQDGYTF
.,TRBJ1-4,.,TRBV27,TGTGCCAGCAGTTTATTAGGCGGTCTTGATGAAAAACTGTTTTTT,CASSLLGGLDEKLFF
.,TRBJ1-2,.,TRBV5-1,TGCGCCAGCAGCTTGGTTCAGGGGAGCGACTATGGCTACACCTTC,CASSLVQGSDYGYTF
.,TRBJ1-4,.,TRBV27,TGTGCCCGACCCGGCCCGGGGGGCTTTAATGAAAAACTGTTTTTT,CARPGPGGFNEKLFF
.,TRBJ1-2,.,TRBV2,TGTGCCAGCAGTGATTACAGGGATTATGGCTACACCTTC,CASSDYRDYGYTF
TRBD1,TRBJ1-1,.,TRBV5-6,TGTGCCAGCAGCTGGACAGGAATGAACACTGAAGCTTTCTTT,CASSWTGMNTEAFF
.,TRBJ2-1,.,TRBV28,TGTGCCAGCAGAGAAAATCTAGACGCGAGTGGGCAGTTCTTC,CASRENLDASGQFF
TRBD2,TRBJ2-1,.,TRBV6-2/TRBV6-3,TGTGCCAGCAGTCTAACGGGGACTAGCGGTTCCTACAATGAGCAGTTCTTC,CASSLTGTSGSYNEQFF
.,TRBJ2-7,.,TRBV11-2,TGTGCCAGCAGCTTAGTTCGGGTGTCGGCCTACGAGCAGTACTTC,CASSLVRVSAYEQYF
.,TRBJ1-2,.,TRBV30,TGTGCCTGGAGTAGGGACCTTAACTATGGCTACACCTTC,CAWSRDLNYGYTF
.,TRBJ2-3,.,TRBV11-3,TGTGCCAGTCCCTACACAGATACGCAGTATTTT,CASPYTDTQYF
.,TRBJ2-7,.,TRBV5-1,TGCGCCAGCAGCTTCGGGACGAGCTCCTACGAGCAGTACTTC,CASSFGTSSYEQYF
TRBD2,TRBJ2-3,.,TRBV7-6,TGTGCCAGCAGCTTGGCCGGGACTAGCGCAGATACGCAGTATTTT,CASSLAGTSADTQYF
.,TRBJ1-1,once,TRBV7-2,TGTGCCAGCAGCTTATATGGAGAGAGCACTGAAGCTTTCTTT,CASSLYGESTEAFF
TRBD1,TRBJ1-1,.,TRBV7-9,TGTGCCAGCAGCCCAGGACAGGGGGCAGATGAAGCTTTCTTT,CASSPGQGADEAFF
TRBD1,TRBJ2-7,.,TRBV7-9,TGTGCCAGCAGCCCTTGGACAGGGGGCACCTACGAGCAGTACTTC,CASSPWTGGTYEQYF
TRBD1,TRBJ1-1,.,TRBV4-2,TGTGCCAGCAGCCCTAGCGGGACAGGGGTGCCCGCAGCTTTCTTT,CASSPSGTGVPAAFF
.,TRBJ2-7,.,TRBV29-1,TGCAGCGTTGCAGGGATCGGCGAGCAGTACTTC,CSVAGIGEQYF
TRBD2,TRBJ2-1,once,TRBV3-1/TRBV3-2,TGTGCCAGCAGCCACCTAGCGGGTACCTCCTACAATGAGCAGTTCTTC,CASSHLAGTSYNEQFF
.,TRBJ1-3,few,TRBV28,TGTGCCAGCAGTTTGAATAGGGCTGGAAACACCATATATTTT,CASSLNRAGNTIYF
.,TRBJ2-6,.,TRBV7-9,TGTGCCAGCAGCTTAGGAGCGGTGGATGGGGCCAACGTCCTGACTTTC,CASSLGAVDGANVLTF
.,TRBJ1-1,.,TRBV12-3/TRBV12-4,TGTGCCAGCAGGGGGTGGGGCACTGAAGCTTTCTTT,CASRGWGTEAFF
.,TRBJ2-5,.,TRBV7-9,TGTGCCAGCAGCCGCAGCCCAGGGACCCAGTACTTC,CASSRSPGTQYF
TRBD1,TRBJ1-5,.,TRBV18,TGTGCCAGCTCACCAGGACAGGGGCGCCAGCCCCAGCATTTT,CASSPGQGRQPQHF
.,TRBJ1-4,once,TRBV4-3,TGCGCCAGCAGCCAAGAATCAAGCTGGGAAGAACTGTTTTTT,CASSQESSWEELFF
TRBD1,TRBJ1-4,.,TRBV5-8,TGTGCCAGCAGCCTCATATACGGGACAAATGGGCCAGGGGGAAAACTGTTTTTT,CASSLIYGTNGPGGKLFF
.,TRBJ2-1,once,TRBV15,TGTGCCACCAGCAGAGATCAAGTTGGGCAGAATAATGAGCAGTTCTTC,CATSRDQVGQNNEQFF
.,TRBJ1-2,.,TRBV19,TGTGCCAGTAGTATCACTCCTATAGATGGCTACACCTTC,CASSITPIDGYTF
.,TRBJ2-3,.,TRBV10-1,TGCGCCAGCTCCGAGGGAAGCACAGATACGCAGTATTTT,CASSEGSTDTQYF
.,TRBJ1-5,.,TRBV6-2/TRBV6-3,TGTGCCAGCAGTTACGGGCTTCGACAGCCCCAGCATTTT,CASSYGLRQPQHF
.,TRBJ1-5,.,TRBV19,TGTGCCAGTAGTATAGTGGAAGTTGGGACACGAAATCAGCCCCAGCATTTT,CASSIVEVGTRNQPQHF
.,TRBJ1-3,.,TRBV11-3,TGTGCCAGCAGCCCAGGAGCTGGAAACACCATATATTTT,CASSPGAGNTIYF
.,TRBJ1-2,.,TRBV5-1,TGCGCCAGCTCCTTGGGGCCCGGGGGTTATGGCTACACCTTC,CASSLGPGGYGYTF
TRBD2,TRBJ2-1,.,TRBV7-2,TGTGCCAGCGGCTTTGGGGGGGGTAGGTACAATGAGCAGTTCTTC,CASGFGGGRYNEQFF
TRBD1,TRBJ2-3,.,TRBV7-2,TGTGCCAGCAGCTTACCAGGACAGGGGTCCCTTGCTACGCAGTATTTT,CASSLPGQGSLATQYF
.,TRBJ1-3,.,TRBV5-6,TGTGCCAGCAGCTTGGGAATACACTCTGGAAACACCATATATTTT,CASSLGIHSGNTIYF